The source of this TCR beta chain is a study of shared clonotypes between healthy human individuals. Study as a whole: Three plates each covered CD4 naive and memory; CD8 naive two, CD8 memory one.

Findings and limits, study-wide: Rarefaction exposed incomplete sorted-subset sequencing despite large depth. Generally, naive subsets (rather than memory subsets) showed larger estimated richness.

Per germline, CDR1 SGHTA and CDR2 FQGTGA. V shed 4 bases and J shed 12 bases, with 19 bases lying between them. The CDR3 has 14 amino acids. The method was immunoSEQ multiplex PCR; TCRdb's version includes in-frame clones alone and lacks a portion of them. The profile shows more than 550,000 clones, about 90% of them singletons. Concerning this clone: Its antigen is unidentified.

CD8 memory was a combination that joined CD45RO+ cells with CCR7-negative CD45RA+ TemRA cells. The source is a man younger than 35 in good health. Some clones in this sample may be carry-over from other donors' samples. V usage is TRBV7-3 and J usage is TRBJ2-1; perhaps TRBD1 as D (6 bases). The material sequenced was memory CD8+ T cells from PBMCs. Subset: CD45RO+ cells pooled with CCR7-negative TemRA cells. The CDR3 here is CASSSLEGVKGQFF. The CDR3 DNA sequence: TGTGCCAGCAGCTCCTTAGAGGGGGTTAAGGGGCAGTTCTTC.